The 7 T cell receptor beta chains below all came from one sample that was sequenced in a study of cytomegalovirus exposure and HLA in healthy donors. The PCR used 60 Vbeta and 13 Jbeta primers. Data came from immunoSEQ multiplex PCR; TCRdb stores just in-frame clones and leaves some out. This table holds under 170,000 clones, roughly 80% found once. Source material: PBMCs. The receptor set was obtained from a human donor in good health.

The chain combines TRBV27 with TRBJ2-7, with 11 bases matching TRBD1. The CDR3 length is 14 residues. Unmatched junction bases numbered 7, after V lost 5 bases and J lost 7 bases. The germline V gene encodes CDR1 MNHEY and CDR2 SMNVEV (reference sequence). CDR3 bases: TGTGCCAGCAGTGTGGGGGGACAGGGGGTTGAGCAGTACTTC. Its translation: CASSVGGQGVEQYF.

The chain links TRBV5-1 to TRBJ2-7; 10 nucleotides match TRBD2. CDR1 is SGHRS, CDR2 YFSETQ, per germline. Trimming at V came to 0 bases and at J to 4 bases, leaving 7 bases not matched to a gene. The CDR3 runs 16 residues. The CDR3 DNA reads TGCGCCAGCAGCTTGGCTCAAGGACTAGCGGCATACGAGCAGTACTTC. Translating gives CASSLAQGLAAYEQYF.

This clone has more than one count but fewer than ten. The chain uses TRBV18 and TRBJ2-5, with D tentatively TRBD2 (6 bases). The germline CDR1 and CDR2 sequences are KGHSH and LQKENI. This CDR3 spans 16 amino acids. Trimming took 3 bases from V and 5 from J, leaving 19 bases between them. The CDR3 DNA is TGTGCCAGCTCACCTGGCCGGGGGATGTATGTCGAGACCCAGTACTTC. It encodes CASSPGRGMYVETQYF.

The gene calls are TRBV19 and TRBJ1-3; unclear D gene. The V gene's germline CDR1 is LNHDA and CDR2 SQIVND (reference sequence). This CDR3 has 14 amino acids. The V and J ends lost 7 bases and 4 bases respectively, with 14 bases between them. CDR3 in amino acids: CASNGRVLGNTIYF. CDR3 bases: TGTGCCAGTAATGGTAGAGTATTGGGAAACACCATATATTTT. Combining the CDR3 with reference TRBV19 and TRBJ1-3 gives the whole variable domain DGGITQSPKYLFRKEGQNVTLSCEQNLNHDAMYWYRQDPGQGLRLIYYSQIVNDFQKGDIAEGYSVSREKKESFPLTVTSAQKNPTAFYLCASNGRVLGNTIYFGEGSWLTVV.

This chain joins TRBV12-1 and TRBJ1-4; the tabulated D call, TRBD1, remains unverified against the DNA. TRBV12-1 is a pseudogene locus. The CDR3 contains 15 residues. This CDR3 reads CASSREGVSNEKLFF. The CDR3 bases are TGTGCCAGCAGTCGTGAGGGGGTTTCTAATGAAAAACTGTTTTTT.

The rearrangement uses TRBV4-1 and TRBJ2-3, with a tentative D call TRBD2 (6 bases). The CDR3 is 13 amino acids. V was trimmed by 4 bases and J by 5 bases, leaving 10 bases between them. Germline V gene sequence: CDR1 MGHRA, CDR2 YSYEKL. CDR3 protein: CASSPSGVDTQYF. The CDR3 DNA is TGCGCCAGCAGCCCATCGGGGGTAGATACGCAGTATTTT.

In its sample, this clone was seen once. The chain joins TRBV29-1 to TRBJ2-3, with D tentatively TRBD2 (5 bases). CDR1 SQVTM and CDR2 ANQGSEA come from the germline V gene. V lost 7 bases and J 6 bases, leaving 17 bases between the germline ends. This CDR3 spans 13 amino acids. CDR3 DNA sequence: TGCAGCGGTGGACTCCCCCTTTCTGATACGCAGTATTTT. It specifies CSGGLPLSDTQYF.